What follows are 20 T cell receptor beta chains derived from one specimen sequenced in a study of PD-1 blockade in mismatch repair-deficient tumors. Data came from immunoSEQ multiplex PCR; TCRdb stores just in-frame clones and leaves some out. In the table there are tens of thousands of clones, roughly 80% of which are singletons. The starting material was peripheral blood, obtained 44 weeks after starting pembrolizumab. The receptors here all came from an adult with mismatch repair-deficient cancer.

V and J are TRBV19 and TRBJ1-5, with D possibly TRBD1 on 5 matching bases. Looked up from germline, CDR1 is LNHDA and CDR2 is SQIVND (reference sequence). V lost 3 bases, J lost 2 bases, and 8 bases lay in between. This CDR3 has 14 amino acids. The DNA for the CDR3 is TGTGCCAGTAGTATCAGGGAAGGCAATCAGCCCCAGCATTTT. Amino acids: CASSIREGNQPQHF.

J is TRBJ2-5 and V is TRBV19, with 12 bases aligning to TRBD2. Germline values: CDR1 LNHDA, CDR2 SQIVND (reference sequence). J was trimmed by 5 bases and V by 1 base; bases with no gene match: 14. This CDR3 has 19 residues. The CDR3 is CASSIGLAGAFTVGETQYF. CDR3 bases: TGTGCCAGTAGTATAGGACTAGCGGGAGCGTTTACGGTTGGTGAGACCCAGTACTTC.

The CDR3 DNA reads TGTGCCAGTAGACCCGGACTAGCGGGATATAATGAGCAGTTCTTC. It yields the protein CASRPGLAGYNEQFF. The chain employs TRBV19 and TRBJ2-1; 12 nucleotides line up with TRBD2. With 6 bases clipped from V and 7 bases from J, the junction kept 7 bases outside the gene matches. Germline values: CDR1 LNHDA, CDR2 SQIVND (reference sequence). The CDR3 spans 15 residues.

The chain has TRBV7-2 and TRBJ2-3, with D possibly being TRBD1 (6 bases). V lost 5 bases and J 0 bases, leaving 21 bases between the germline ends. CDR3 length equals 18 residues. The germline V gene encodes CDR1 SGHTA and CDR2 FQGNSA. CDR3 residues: CASSIRRGHPSSTDTQYF. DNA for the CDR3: TGTGCCAGCAGCATCAGAAGGGGACACCCGTCTAGCACAGATACGCAGTATTTT.

CDR3 nucleotides: TGCGCCAGCAGCTGGGATTGGGCGCCTAATCAGCCCCAGCATTTT. Encoded protein: CASSWDWAPNQPQHF. The rearrangement uses TRBV4-1 and TRBJ1-5, with D unclear. The CDR3 spans 15 residues. Between the trimmed V and J ends, which lost 5 bases and 4 bases, there was a span of 15 bases. Germline-derived CDR1 and CDR2 are MGHRA and YSYEKL.

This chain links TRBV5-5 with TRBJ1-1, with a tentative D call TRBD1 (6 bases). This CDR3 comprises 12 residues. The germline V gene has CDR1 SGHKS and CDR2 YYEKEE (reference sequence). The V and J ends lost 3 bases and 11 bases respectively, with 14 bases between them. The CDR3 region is CASSYGGRGAFF. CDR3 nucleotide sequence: TGTGCCAGCAGCTATGGGGGGCGCGGGGCTTTCTTT. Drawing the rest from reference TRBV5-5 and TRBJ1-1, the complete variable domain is DAGVTQSPTHLIKTRGQQVTLRCSPISGHKSVSWYQQVLGQGPQFIFQYYEKEERGRGNFPDRFSARQFPNYSSELNVNALLLGDSALYLCASSYGGRGAFFGQGTRLTVV.

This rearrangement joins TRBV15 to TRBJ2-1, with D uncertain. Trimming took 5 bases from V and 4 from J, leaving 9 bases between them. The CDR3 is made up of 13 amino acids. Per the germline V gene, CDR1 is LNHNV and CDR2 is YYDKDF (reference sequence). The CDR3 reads CATSGGLYNEQFF. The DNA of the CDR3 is TGTGCCACCAGCGGTGGGCTGTACAATGAGCAGTTCTTC.

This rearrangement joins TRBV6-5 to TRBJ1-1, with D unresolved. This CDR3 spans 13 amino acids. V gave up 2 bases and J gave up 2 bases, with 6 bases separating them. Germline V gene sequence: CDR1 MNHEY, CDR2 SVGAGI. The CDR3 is CASSYRVNTEAFF. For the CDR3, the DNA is TGTGCCAGCAGTTACAGGGTAAACACTGAAGCTTTCTTT.

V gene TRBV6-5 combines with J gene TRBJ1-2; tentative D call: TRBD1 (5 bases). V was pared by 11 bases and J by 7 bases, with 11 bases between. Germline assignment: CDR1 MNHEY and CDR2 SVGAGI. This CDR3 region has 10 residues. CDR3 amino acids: CASGTGGYTF. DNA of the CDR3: TGTGCCTCTGGGACTGGTGGCTACACCTTC.

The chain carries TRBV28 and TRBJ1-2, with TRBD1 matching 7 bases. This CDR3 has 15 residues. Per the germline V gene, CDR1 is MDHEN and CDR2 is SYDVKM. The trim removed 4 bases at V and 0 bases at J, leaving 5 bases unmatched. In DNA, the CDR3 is TGTGCCAGCAGTTCGCCGACAGGGACTAACTATGGCTACACCTTC. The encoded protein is CASSSPTGTNYGYTF.

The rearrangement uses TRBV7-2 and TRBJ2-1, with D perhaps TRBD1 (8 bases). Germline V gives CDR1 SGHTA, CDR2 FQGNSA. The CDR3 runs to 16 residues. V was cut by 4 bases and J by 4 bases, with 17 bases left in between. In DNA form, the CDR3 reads TGTGCCAGCAGCTCAAGCGGGACAGGCAATTACAATGAGCAGTTCTTC. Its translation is CASSSSGTGNYNEQFF.

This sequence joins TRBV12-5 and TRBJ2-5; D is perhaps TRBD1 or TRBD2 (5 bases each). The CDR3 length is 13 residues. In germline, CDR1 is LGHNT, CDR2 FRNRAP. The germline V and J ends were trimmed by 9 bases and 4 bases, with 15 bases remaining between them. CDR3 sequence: CASGTARGETQYF. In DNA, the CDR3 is TGTGCTAGCGGGACCGCCCGCGGAGAGACCCAGTACTTC.

CDR3 DNA: TGTGCCAGCAGCCTGGGCCCGGAGACCCAGTACTTC. Protein product: CASSLGPETQYF. The chain combines TRBV13 with TRBJ2-5, with D unclear. With 5 bases removed from V and 5 bases from J, the gap between germline ends came to 9 bases. This CDR3 is 12 amino acids long. CDR1 and CDR2 (germline): PRHDT, FYEKMQ (reference sequence).

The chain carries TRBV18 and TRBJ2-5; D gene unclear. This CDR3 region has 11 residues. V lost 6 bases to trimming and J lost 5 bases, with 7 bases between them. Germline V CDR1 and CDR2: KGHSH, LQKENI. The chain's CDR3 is CASSEKETQYF. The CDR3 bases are TGTGCCAGCTCGGAGAAGGAGACCCAGTACTTC. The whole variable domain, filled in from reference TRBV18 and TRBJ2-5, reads NAGVMQNPRHLVRRRGQEARLRCSPMKGHSHVYWYRQLPEEGLKFMVYLQKENIIDESGMPKERFSAEFPKEGPSILRIQQVVRGDSAAYFCASSEKETQYFGPGTRLLVL.

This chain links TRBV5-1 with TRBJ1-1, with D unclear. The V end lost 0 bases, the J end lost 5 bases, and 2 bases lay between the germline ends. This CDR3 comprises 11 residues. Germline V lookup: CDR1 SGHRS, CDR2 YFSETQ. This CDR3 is CASSLGTEAFF. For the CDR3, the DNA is TGCGCCAGCAGCTTGGGAACTGAAGCTTTCTTT.

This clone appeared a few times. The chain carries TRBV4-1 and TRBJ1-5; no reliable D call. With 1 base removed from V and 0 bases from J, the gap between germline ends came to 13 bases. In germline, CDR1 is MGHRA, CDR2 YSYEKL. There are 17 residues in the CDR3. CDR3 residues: CASSQVDMGFSNQPQHF. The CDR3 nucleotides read TGCGCCAGCAGCCAAGTGGATATGGGATTTAGCAATCAGCCCCAGCATTTT.

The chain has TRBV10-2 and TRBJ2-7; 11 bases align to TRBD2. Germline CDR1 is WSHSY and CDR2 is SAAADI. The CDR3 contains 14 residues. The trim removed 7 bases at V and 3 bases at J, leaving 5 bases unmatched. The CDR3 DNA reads TGCGCCAGCAAGGCTGGGACTAGCGGCTACGAGCAGTACTTC. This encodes CASKAGTSGYEQYF.

CDR3 protein: CASSAQRGRPYTQYF. The CDR3, as DNA: TGTGCCAGCAGCGCCCAGCGGGGGAGGCCTTATACGCAGTATTTT. This chain connects TRBV9 to TRBJ2-3, with 8 bases lining up with TRBD2. In germline, CDR1 is SGDLS, CDR2 YYNGEE. The CDR3 is made up of 15 amino acids. V shed 3 bases and J 7 bases; nucleotides not matched to a gene: 10.

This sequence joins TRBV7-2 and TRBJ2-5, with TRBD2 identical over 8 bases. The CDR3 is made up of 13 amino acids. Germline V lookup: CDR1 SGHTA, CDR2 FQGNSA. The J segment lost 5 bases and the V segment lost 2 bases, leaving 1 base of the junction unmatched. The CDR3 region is CASSLSGSETQYF. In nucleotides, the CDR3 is TGTGCCAGCAGCTTAAGCGGGAGTGAGACCCAGTACTTC.

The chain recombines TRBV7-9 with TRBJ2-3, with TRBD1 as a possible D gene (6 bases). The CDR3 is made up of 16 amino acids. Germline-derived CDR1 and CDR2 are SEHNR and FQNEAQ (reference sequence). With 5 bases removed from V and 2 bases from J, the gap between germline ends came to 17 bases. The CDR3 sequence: CASSPTGTTVTDTQYF. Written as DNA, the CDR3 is TGTGCCAGCAGCCCTACCGGGACAACTGTCACAGATACGCAGTATTTT.